The 32 T cell receptor beta chains below come from one sample, sequenced in a study of radiotherapy plus CTLA-4 blockade in lung cancer. The data were produced by immunoSEQ multiplex PCR, yet TCRdb's version contains in-frame clones alone and is incomplete. The sample consists of about 77,000 clones, over 65% of them appearing once. Source: peripheral blood, taken from a patient treated with radiotherapy plus ipilimumab. The receptors come from a human donor with non-small cell lung cancer whose response to radiotherapy plus ipilimumab could not be evaluated.

The chain uses TRBV9 and TRBJ2-7; D unclear. The CDR3 has 15 residues. Trimming shortened V by 0 bases and J by 5 bases, and 15 bases separated the two germline ends. Germline CDR1 and CDR2: SGDLS and YYNGEE. The CDR3 protein is CASSVGQPGGNEQYF. As DNA, the CDR3 is TGTGCCAGCAGCGTAGGTCAGCCGGGTGGAAACGAGCAGTACTTC.

The chain combines TRBV5-1 with TRBJ2-7, with a tentative D call TRBD2 (5 bases). V lost 1 base, J lost 5 bases, and 16 bases lay in between. There are 15 residues in the CDR3. The germline V gene encodes CDR1 SGHRS and CDR2 YFSETQ. CDR3 bases: TGCGCCAGCAGCTTGATTCCGGGCGCGGAGGACGAGCAGTACTTC. This translates into CASSLIPGAEDEQYF.

This clone has only a few counts. The V and J genes are TRBV7-3 and TRBJ2-1; TRBD2 aligns across 9 bases. Trimming at V came to 5 bases and at J to 0 bases, leaving 5 bases not matched to a gene. Germline lookup yields CDR1 SGHTA and CDR2 FQGTGA. The CDR3 has 16 amino acids. The CDR3 DNA reads as TGTGCCAGCAGCCTTAGCGGGAGCAGCTCCTACAATGAGCAGTTCTTC. Translated, it gives CASSLSGSSSYNEQFF.

The V gene is TRBV21-1, the J gene TRBJ1-2; whether TRBD1, the table's D call, matches the DNA was not checked. TRBV21-1 counts as a pseudogene. The CDR3 has 15 residues. The CDR3 is CASSSKNDTNYGYTF. The CDR3 DNA reads as TGTGCCAGCAGCTCTAAAAACGACACAAACTATGGCTACACCTTC.

V usage is TRBV28 and J usage is TRBJ2-7; 7 bases are shared with TRBD1. After removal of 6 bases from V and 3 bases from J, the junction contained 20 bases not matched to a gene. Per the germline V gene, CDR1 is MDHEN and CDR2 is SYDVKM. The CDR3 consists of 18 residues. The CDR3 sequence: CASSRRDRWILGFYEQYF. In DNA form, the CDR3 reads TGTGCCAGCAGCCGCAGGGACAGATGGATCCTCGGGTTCTACGAGCAGTACTTC.

This clone is a singleton in its sample. V and J are TRBV7-2 and TRBJ1-1; D is undetermined. The CDR3 runs to 16 residues. Trimming removed 3 bases from V and 3 bases from J, with 17 bases in between. Looked up from germline, CDR1 is SGHTA and CDR2 is FQGNSA. In nucleotides, the CDR3 is TGTGCCAGCAGCTTTCGTTTTGGTAGTCTGGACACTGAAGCTTTCTTT. As protein: CASSFRFGSLDTEAFF.

The chain employs TRBV5-1 and TRBJ2-1; 12 nucleotides agree with TRBD2. The CDR3 is made up of 18 amino acids. Germline loops: CDR1 SGHRS, CDR2 YFSETQ. With 4 bases clipped from V and 8 bases from J, the junction kept 16 bases outside the gene matches. The CDR3 sequence: CASSRGAASGGASYEQFF. The CDR3 DNA reads as TGCGCCAGCAGCAGGGGTGCGGCTAGCGGGGGGGCGTCCTATGAGCAGTTCTTC. Using reference TRBV5-1 and TRBJ2-1 for the parts outside the CDR3, the full variable domain is KAGVTQTPRYLIKTRGQQVTLSCSPISGHRSVSWYQQTPGQGLQFLFEYFSETQRNKGNFPGRFSGRQFSNSRSEMNVSTLELGDSALYLCASSRGAASGGASYEQFFGPGTRLTVL.

This clone appeared a single time. The chain carries TRBV27 and TRBJ1-6, with D tentatively TRBD1 (5 bases). V lost 5 bases, J lost 7 bases, and 18 bases lay in between. CDR3 length: 16 residues. The germline V gene has CDR1 MNHEY and CDR2 SMNVEV (reference sequence). This chain's CDR3 is CASSPLAGTTNSPLHF. In DNA form, the CDR3 reads TGTGCCAGCAGTCCCTTGGCAGGGACTACGAATTCACCCCTCCACTTT.

By proportion, this clone is medium-sized. The chain links TRBV28 to TRBJ2-7, with TRBD2 matching 8 bases. From germline, CDR1 is MDHEN and CDR2 SYDVKM. The CDR3 is 14 residues long. Trimming at V came to 7 bases and at J to 2 bases, leaving 7 bases not matched to a gene. In DNA, the CDR3 is TGTGCCAGCATCCCCCGACTAGCGACCTACGAGCAGTACTTC. The encoded protein is CASIPRLATYEQYF. Supplemented by reference TRBV28 and TRBJ2-7, the full variable domain reads DVKVTQSSRYLVKRTGEKVFLECVQDMDHENMFWYRQDPGLGLRLIYFSYDVKMKEKGDIPEGYSVSREKKERFSLILESASTNQTSMYLCASIPRLATYEQYFGPGTRLTVT.

V and J are TRBV4-1 and TRBJ1-2; 9 nucleotides match TRBD1. The CDR3 length is 16 residues. J was trimmed by 4 bases and V by 0 bases; bases with no gene match: 6. Looked up from germline, CDR1 is MGHRA and CDR2 is YSYEKL. The CDR3 is CASSQDSGTGTYGYTF. In DNA, the CDR3 is TGCGCCAGCAGCCAAGATTCGGGGACAGGGACCTATGGCTACACCTTC.

The chain uses TRBV6-1 and TRBJ2-7, with D possibly matching TRBD2 (6 bases). Germline-derived CDR1 and CDR2 are MNHNS and SASEGT. V lost 0 bases, J lost 5 bases, and 11 bases lay in between. The CDR3 is made up of 14 amino acids. The CDR3 loop is CASSEAGTFHEQYF. Here the CDR3 DNA reads TGTGCCAGCAGTGAAGCAGGGACTTTCCACGAGCAGTACTTC.

V gene TRBV28 combines with J gene TRBJ1-2; 7 bases map to TRBD1. After removal of 3 bases from V and 0 bases from J, the junction contained 22 bases not matched to a gene. Germline V gene data show CDR1 as MDHEN and CDR2 as SYDVKM. This CDR3 contains 21 residues. The CDR3 DNA is TGTGCCAGCAGTTTGTTGGGTACAGGGGTTCTGCCTAACTCTCCTAACTATGGCTACACCTTC. Translating it yields CASSLLGTGVLPNSPNYGYTF.

The count of this clone is one. V gene TRBV6-1 combines with J gene TRBJ1-4; 9 positions match TRBD1. The CDR3 is 22 residues long. V was pared by 1 base and J by 0 bases, with 18 bases of the junction left unmatched. Germline loops: CDR1 MNHNS, CDR2 SASEGT. The DNA for the CDR3 is TGTGCCAGCAGTGAAGGGGCCTCCCACAGGGGGCGCCTACCTACAACTAATGAAAAACTGTTTTTT. Residues: CASSEGASHRGRLPTTNEKLFF.

The chain employs TRBV5-1 and TRBJ2-3, with a weak D call TRBD2 (6 bases). The germline V gene has CDR1 SGHRS and CDR2 YFSETQ. The CDR3 has 16 residues. Trimming removed 2 bases from V and 2 bases from J, with 15 bases in between. The CDR3 region has the DNA TGCGCCAGCAGCTTCGGGCTAGCGACAAACACAGATACGCAGTATTTT. Amino acid sequence: CASSFGLATNTDTQYF. The whole variable domain, filled in from reference TRBV5-1 and TRBJ2-3, reads KAGVTQTPRYLIKTRGQQVTLSCSPISGHRSVSWYQQTPGQGLQFLFEYFSETQRNKGNFPGRFSGRQFSNSRSEMNVSTLELGDSALYLCASSFGLATNTDTQYFGPGTRLTVL.

This clone was detected only once. The chain links TRBV10-1 to TRBJ2-3; no clear D gene. Germline CDR1 reads WNHNN; CDR2 reads SYGVQD (reference sequence). Trimming took off 4 bases at V and 1 base at J, with 6 bases between the two ends. CDR3 length equals 13 residues. The DNA of the CDR3 is TGCGCCAGCAGTGCGTCCGGCACAGATACGCAGTATTTT. Translated: CASSASGTDTQYF.

The rearrangement joins TRBV2 to TRBJ2-1, with D possibly TRBD1 on 6 matching bases. CDR1 and CDR2 (germline): SNHLY, FYNNEI. The V end was cut by 4 bases, the J end by 9 bases, with 13 bases between. CDR3 length: 13 amino acids. CDR3 in amino acids: CASSGLTGFEQFF. CDR3 coding DNA: TGTGCCAGCAGTGGTTTGACAGGCTTTGAGCAGTTCTTC.

The chain is built from TRBV5-4 and TRBJ2-6, with D possibly TRBD1 on 7 matching bases. Trimming removed 2 bases from V and 0 bases from J, with 15 bases in between. This CDR3 comprises 18 residues. The germline CDR1 and CDR2 sequences are SGHNT and YYREEE (reference sequence). The CDR3 DNA follows: TGTGCCAGCAGCTTTGACAGGGCGGGGACCTCTGGGGCCAACGTCCTGACTTTC. This encodes CASSFDRAGTSGANVLTF.

This clone was counted ten times or more. This sequence joins TRBV2 and TRBJ2-1, with TRBD2 identical over 15 bases. J lost 0 bases, V lost 7 bases, and 10 bases had no gene match. There are 19 residues in the CDR3. CDR1 is SNHLY, CDR2 FYNNEI, per germline. The CDR3 bases are TGTGCCAGCATCTCGGGACTAGCGGGAGGTAGAAGCTCCTACAATGAGCAGTTCTTC. It codes for CASISGLAGGRSSYNEQFF.

The J gene is TRBJ2-3, the V gene TRBV6-1; 9 bases line up with TRBD2. V lost 4 bases and J lost 3; bases outside the gene matches: 11. Germline values: CDR1 MNHNS, CDR2 SASEGT. This CDR3 spans 17 amino acids. CDR3 residues: CASSVYPGAGGTDTQYF. In nucleotides, the CDR3 is TGTGCCAGCAGTGTCTACCCGGGGGCGGGGGGGACAGATACGCAGTATTTT.

In its sample, this clone was seen a few times. The chain couples TRBV4-3 to TRBJ1-2; 7 nucleotides line up with TRBD1. Trimming removed 0 bases from V and 7 bases from J; junction bases left unmatched: 8. This CDR3 has 15 residues. Germline lookup yields CDR1 LGHNA and CDR2 YSLEER. The CDR3 loop reads CASSQERSGGSGYTF. The CDR3 DNA reads as TGCGCCAGCAGCCAAGAGAGATCAGGGGGTTCTGGCTACACCTTC.

For the CDR3, the DNA is TGCGCCAGCAGCTTGGCCCTGGAGACCCAGTACTTC. As protein: CASSLALETQYF. The chain is built from TRBV5-1 and TRBJ2-5, with unresolved D. This CDR3 has 12 residues. Looked up from germline, CDR1 is SGHRS and CDR2 is YFSETQ. Between the trimmed V and J ends, which lost 0 bases and 5 bases, there was a span of 5 bases.

In nucleotides, the CDR3 is TGTGCCAGCAGAGGCGGTTACACAGATACGCAGTATTTT. Translated: CASRGGYTDTQYF. The chain has TRBV2 and TRBJ2-3; D uncertain. The CDR3 totals 13 residues. Per the germline V gene, CDR1 is SNHLY and CDR2 is FYNNEI. The ends were cut back, 6 bases at V and 2 bases at J, with 9 bases in the middle.

This clone was seen a few times. The chain uses TRBV10-3 and TRBJ2-7; 8 bases are shared with TRBD1. Germline CDR1 and CDR2: ENHRY and SYGVKD. The length of the CDR3 is 14 residues. The J segment lost 2 bases and the V segment lost 11 bases, leaving 11 bases of the junction unmatched. CDR3 sequence reads: CAARDRQGTYEQYF. In DNA form, the CDR3 reads TGTGCCGCCAGGGACAGACAGGGGACCTACGAGCAGTACTTC.

This chain joins TRBV7-9 and TRBJ1-1; 7 bases match TRBD1. This CDR3 has 15 residues. Germline loops: CDR1 SEHNR, CDR2 FQNEAQ (reference sequence). V lost 3 bases, J lost 2 bases, and 6 bases stayed unmatched. CDR3 nucleotides: TGTGCCAGCAGCTTCCCTGAGGGGGCAAACACTGAAGCTTTCTTT. Translating gives CASSFPEGANTEAFF. The whole variable domain, remainder taken from reference TRBV7-9 and TRBJ1-1, is DTGVSQNPRHKITKRGQNVTFRCDPISEHNRLYWYRQTLGQGPEFLTYFQNEAQLEKSRLLSDRFSAERPKGSFSTLEIQRTEQGDSAMYLCASSFPEGANTEAFFGQGTRLTVV.

The chain links TRBV9 to TRBJ1-2, with a weak D call TRBD1 (6 bases). CDR1 and CDR2 (germline): SGDLS, YYNGEE. The CDR3 consists of 14 residues. V dropped 0 bases and J dropped 5 bases, with 11 bases sitting between them. The CDR3 DNA is TGTGCCAGCAGCGTAGTCGGGCAGGGGTATGGCTACACCTTC. Its protein product is CASSVVGQGYGYTF.

The chain links TRBV18 to TRBJ1-1; D is possibly TRBD1 (5 bases). There are 14 residues in the CDR3. CDR1 KGHSH and CDR2 LQKENI come from the germline V gene. Trimming took 3 bases from V and 5 from J, leaving 13 bases between them. CDR3 amino acids: CASSPVGGDTEAFF. Here the CDR3 DNA reads TGTGCCAGCTCACCGGTGGGGGGTGATACTGAAGCTTTCTTT.

The J gene is TRBJ1-2, the V gene TRBV4-3; the D gene is possibly TRBD1 (6 bases). V was trimmed by 1 base and J by 4 bases, leaving 10 bases between them. The germline V gene encodes CDR1 LGHNA and CDR2 YSLEER. There are 14 residues in the CDR3. The CDR3 here is CASSQGGGAYGYTF. CDR3 nucleotides: TGCGCCAGCAGCCAAGGCGGGGGCGCCTATGGCTACACCTTC.

This chain uses TRBV19 with TRBJ2-7; 9 bases line up with TRBD1. Germline loops: CDR1 LNHDA, CDR2 SQIVND (reference sequence). The CDR3 consists of 13 residues. V lost 7 bases, J lost 3 bases, and 4 bases stayed unmatched. Written as DNA, the CDR3 is TGTGCCAGTAAGAGGACAGGGGACTACGAGCAGTACTTC. Protein sequence: CASKRTGDYEQYF.

J is TRBJ2-3 and V is TRBV4-1, with D uncertain. The V end was cut by 3 bases, the J end by 4 bases, with 11 bases between. The germline V gene encodes CDR1 MGHRA and CDR2 YSYEKL. This CDR3 has 14 amino acids. The DNA for the CDR3 is TGCGCCAGCAGCCATATTCTTTCGGCAGATACGCAGTATTTT. Its translation is CASSHILSADTQYF.

This chain links TRBV5-1 with TRBJ1-3; D is uncertain. Germline V gene lookup returns CDR1 SGHRS and CDR2 YFSETQ. Trimming left V 10 bases short and J 2 bases short, with 7 bases between. This CDR3 comprises 11 residues. The CDR3 region is CAARAGNTIYF. The CDR3 bases are TGCGCCGCTAGAGCTGGAAACACCATATATTTT. Filled out from reference TRBV5-1 and TRBJ1-3, the complete variable domain reads KAGVTQTPRYLIKTRGQQVTLSCSPISGHRSVSWYQQTPGQGLQFLFEYFSETQRNKGNFPGRFSGRQFSNSRSEMNVSTLELGDSALYLCAARAGNTIYFGEGSWLTVV.

The V call is TRBV28, the J call TRBJ1-2; D remains unclear. The V gene's germline CDR1 is MDHEN and CDR2 SYDVKM. Trimming took off 7 bases at V and 8 bases at J, with 17 bases between the two ends. This CDR3 is 13 amino acids long. The CDR3 DNA is TGTGCCAGCAAACTTCCCTTCAGGCTCGGCTACACCTTC. Amino acid sequence: CASKLPFRLGYTF.

The chain recombines TRBV4-1 with TRBJ1-3; TRBD1 might be the D (6 bases). The V end was cut by 2 bases, the J end by 2 bases, with 16 bases between. CDR1 and CDR2 (germline): MGHRA, YSYEKL. CDR3 size: 17 residues. The CDR3 region has the DNA TGCGCCAGCAGCCAAAACCGGGCAGGGGCGGCTGGAAACACCATATATTTT. It codes for CASSQNRAGAAGNTIYF.